These T cell receptor beta chains were read from a single sample in a study of T-cell reconstitution after alpha-beta-depleted transplantation in children. In TCRdb, the PCR reads were re-called with MiXCR into one record per CDR3 protein. The sample consists of 200,000 to 250,000 distinct CDR3 sequences, 8.2% of them appearing once. The sample in question was PBMCs, mostly from graft donor cells, obtained 180 days after TCRalphabeta/CD19-depleted stem cell transplant. The receptor source for this set is a male patient younger than 18 who had a stem cell transplant for acute lymphoblastic leukemia, so the T cells may come from the graft donor. CDR3s include the opening cysteine and the closing phenylalanine or tryptophan. D genes are given only for firm matches. Some rows mark clone size as missing; the rest say once, few, many or name a class of expanded clone.

V gene: TRBV5-1
clone size: many
J gene: TRBJ1-6
D gene: .
CDR3 DNA: TGCGCCAGCAGTACCTTAAGGGATTCACCCCTCCACTTT
CDR3 protein: CASSTLRDSPLHF

V gene: TRBV19
clone size: many
J gene: TRBJ1-5
D gene: .
CDR3 DNA: TGTGCCAGTAGTTTACGGACGGTCTATAGCAATCAGCCCCAGCATTTT
CDR3 protein: CASSLRTVYSNQPQHF

V gene: TRBV6-5
clone size: few
J gene: TRBJ2-1
D gene: TRBD2
CDR3 DNA: TGTGCCAGCAGTTACGGCGGGACTAGCCGGTACAATGAGCAGTTCTTC
CDR3 protein: CASSYGGTSRYNEQFF

V gene: TRBV10-3
clone size: many
J gene: TRBJ1-2
D gene: TRBD1
CDR3 DNA: TGTGCCATCAGTGAGGGCGGGGGACAGCTCTTTGGCTACACCTTC
CDR3 protein: CAISEGGGQLFGYTF

V gene: TRBV4-3
clone size: many
J gene: TRBJ2-2
D gene: TRBD2
CDR3 DNA: TGCGCCAGCAGCCAAGATGGGTCAAGGGGACTAGCGGTGAACACCGGGGAGCTGTTTTTT
CDR3 protein: CASSQDGSRGLAVNTGELFF

V gene: TRBV27
clone size: many
J gene: TRBJ1-1
D gene: .
CDR3 DNA: TGTGCCAGCAGAGCCCGACTGACGGAAGCTTTCTTT
CDR3 protein: CASRARLTEAFF

V gene: TRBV29-1
clone size: many
J gene: TRBJ2-2
D gene: TRBD2
CDR3 DNA: TGCAGCGTTGAACAGAGGCGGGGGGGCCCAGGGGAGCTGTTTTTT
CDR3 protein: CSVEQRRGGPGELFF

V gene: TRBV28
clone size: many
J gene: TRBJ2-7
D gene: .
CDR3 DNA: TGTGCCAGCAGTCTTTTTTCTGCCGGGCCTTCCTACGAGCAGTACTTC
CDR3 protein: CASSLFSAGPSYEQYF

V gene: TRBV5-1
clone size: many
J gene: TRBJ1-5
D gene: .
CDR3 DNA: TGCGCCAGCAGCTTGGGGCAGGCTAGTCAGCCCCAGCATTTT
CDR3 protein: CASSLGQASQPQHF

V gene: TRBV28
clone size: many
J gene: TRBJ2-1
D gene: .
CDR3 DNA: TGTGCCACCCTGAGGAGGTACAATGAGCAGTTCTTC
CDR3 protein: CATLRRYNEQFF

V gene: TRBV6-1
clone size: many
J gene: TRBJ2-7
D gene: TRBD2
CDR3 DNA: TGTGCCAGCAGGCGGGGGGACCCAGCCTACGAGCAGTACTTC
CDR3 protein: CASRRGDPAYEQYF

V gene: TRBV4-2
clone size: many
J gene: TRBJ2-7
D gene: TRBD1
CDR3 DNA: TGTGCCAGCAGCCCCCTTGGACAGGGCGGGTACGAGCAGTACTTC
CDR3 protein: CASSPLGQGGYEQYF

V gene: TRBV9
clone size: many
J gene: TRBJ2-3
D gene: .
CDR3 DNA: TGTGCCAGCAGCGCAACCATGGCCTCGTGGGGGCAAACAGATACGCAGTATTTT
CDR3 protein: CASSATMASWGQTDTQYF

V gene: TRBV20-1
clone size: many
J gene: TRBJ1-5
D gene: .
CDR3 DNA: TGCAGTGCTAGGCTTAGGACAGCCCGCGGAAGCAATCAGCCCCAGCATTTT
CDR3 protein: CSARLRTARGSNQPQHF

V gene: TRBV24-1
clone size: .
J gene: TRBJ2-5
D gene: .
CDR3 DNA: TGTGCCACCAGTGATGAGAAAGAGACCCAGTACTTC
CDR3 protein: CATSDEKETQYF

V gene: TRBV24-1
clone size: many
J gene: TRBJ2-1
D gene: .
CDR3 DNA: TGTGCCACCAGTGACGCAGGGGGGAACAATGAGCAGTTCTTC
CDR3 protein: CATSDAGGNNEQFF

V gene: TRBV20-1
clone size: many
J gene: TRBJ1-1
D gene: TRBD1
CDR3 DNA: TGCAGTGCTAGAGTCCCGGGACAGGGTCCCACTGAAGCTTTCTTT
CDR3 protein: CSARVPGQGPTEAFF

V gene: TRBV18
clone size: many
J gene: TRBJ2-4
D gene: TRBD1
CDR3 DNA: TGTGCCAGCTCACCAGAGGACAGGGCACAGTACTTC
CDR3 protein: CASSPEDRAQYF

V gene: TRBV28
clone size: many
J gene: TRBJ2-4
D gene: .
CDR3 DNA: TGTGCCAGCACCCGACGGGTAGGGTGGGACCCCTTAGCCAAAAACATTCAGTACTTC
CDR3 protein: CASTRRVGWDPLAKNIQYF

V gene: TRBV19
clone size: many
J gene: TRBJ2-1
D gene: .
CDR3 DNA: TGTGCCAGTAGTATACGATACAATGAGCAGTTCTTC
CDR3 protein: CASSIRYNEQFF

V gene: TRBV4-3
clone size: many
J gene: TRBJ1-2
D gene: .
CDR3 DNA: TGCGCCAGCAGCCCGGAGCAGGCCAACTATGGCTACACCTTC
CDR3 protein: CASSPEQANYGYTF

V gene: TRBV5-1
clone size: .
J gene: TRBJ2-2
D gene: TRBD1
CDR3 DNA: TGCGCCAGCAGCTTGGGGACAGGCCAGAACACCGGGGAGCTGTTTTTT
CDR3 protein: CASSLGTGQNTGELFF

V gene: TRBV20-1
clone size: many
J gene: TRBJ2-2
D gene: .
CDR3 DNA: TGCAGTGCTATGCCCCTAGCCGCGGGAACCGGGGAGCTGTTTTTT
CDR3 protein: CSAMPLAAGTGELFF

V gene: TRBV28
clone size: .
J gene: TRBJ1-6
D gene: TRBD1
CDR3 DNA: TGTGCCAGCAGTAAAGGACAGGGAGTCTCACCCCTCCACTTT
CDR3 protein: CASSKGQGVSPLHF

V gene: TRBV6-2/TRBV6-3
clone size: few
J gene: TRBJ2-3
D gene: TRBD2
CDR3 DNA: TGTGCCAGCAGTTTCCTAGCGGGTCGCACAGATACGCAGTATTTT
CDR3 protein: CASSFLAGRTDTQYF

V gene: TRBV29-1
clone size: few
J gene: TRBJ2-7
D gene: .
CDR3 DNA: TGCAGCGGTACAGGGGAGGAGCACGAGCAGTACTTC
CDR3 protein: CSGTGEEHEQYF

V gene: TRBV12-3/TRBV12-4
clone size: many
J gene: TRBJ2-5
D gene: TRBD2
CDR3 DNA: TGTGCCAGCAGTTTAGGAGCGGGGGGGCCGAAAGAGACCCAGTACTTC
CDR3 protein: CASSLGAGGPKETQYF

V gene: TRBV29-1
clone size: many
J gene: TRBJ2-2
D gene: .
CDR3 DNA: TGCAGCGTTGAAGATAGGCTTGCACAGGAGACCGGGGAGCTGTTTTTT
CDR3 protein: CSVEDRLAQETGELFF

V gene: TRBV7-2
clone size: many
J gene: TRBJ1-1
D gene: TRBD1
CDR3 DNA: TGTGCCAGCAGCTTAGGGAGGGGAGGGGGCTACACTGAAGCTTTCTTT
CDR3 protein: CASSLGRGGGYTEAFF

V gene: TRBV11-2
clone size: many
J gene: TRBJ1-1
D gene: .
CDR3 DNA: TGTGCCAGCAGCGCTGTCCTGAACACTGAAGCTTTCTTT
CDR3 protein: CASSAVLNTEAFF

V gene: TRBV20-1
clone size: few
J gene: TRBJ2-6
D gene: TRBD2
CDR3 DNA: TGCAGGGCTATGCTTAAACTAGCGACGGTCTCTGGGGCCAACGTCCTGACTTTC
CDR3 protein: CRAMLKLATVSGANVLTF

V gene: TRBV21-1
clone size: many
J gene: TRBJ2-3
D gene: .
CDR3 DNA: TGTGCCAGCAGCAAAACCAGTTGGACGGCAGATACGCAGTATTTT
CDR3 protein: CASSKTSWTADTQYF

V gene: TRBV28
clone size: many
J gene: TRBJ2-5
D gene: .
CDR3 DNA: TGTGCCAGCAGTTTATTGGGGGGAAAGACCCAGTACTTC
CDR3 protein: CASSLLGGKTQYF

V gene: TRBV19
clone size: .
J gene: TRBJ1-6
D gene: TRBD1
CDR3 DNA: TGTGCCAGTAGCGTTACAGGGGTTAATTCACCCCTCCACTTT
CDR3 protein: CASSVTGVNSPLHF

V gene: TRBV5-5
clone size: .
J gene: TRBJ1-6
D gene: TRBD1
CDR3 DNA: TGTGCCAGCAGCACCCTCGCCGGGACAGGGGGTAATTCACCCCTCCACTTT
CDR3 protein: CASSTLAGTGGNSPLHF

V gene: TRBV20-1
clone size: many
J gene: TRBJ2-1
D gene: .
CDR3 DNA: TGCAGTGCTAGCCAAAGCGGAAGCTCCTACAATGAGCAGTTCTTC
CDR3 protein: CSASQSGSSYNEQFF

V gene: TRBV7-6
clone size: many
J gene: TRBJ2-5
D gene: .
CDR3 DNA: TGTGCCAGCAGCTTAAACCACCTGCCCGCGGGTACCCAGTACTTC
CDR3 protein: CASSLNHLPAGTQYF

V gene: TRBV7-3
clone size: many
J gene: TRBJ1-3
D gene: .
CDR3 DNA: TGTGCCAGCAGCTTAATGGAGGCAGGTGGAAACACCATATATTTT
CDR3 protein: CASSLMEAGGNTIYF

V gene: TRBV20-1
clone size: many
J gene: TRBJ2-5
D gene: .
CDR3 DNA: TGCAGTGCTGAAAACGGAGAGACCCAGTACTTC
CDR3 protein: CSAENGETQYF

V gene: TRBV7-6
clone size: many
J gene: TRBJ2-2
D gene: TRBD1
CDR3 DNA: TGTGCCAGCAGCTTATGGACAGGGACGGTCACCGGGGAGCTGTTTTTT
CDR3 protein: CASSLWTGTVTGELFF

V gene: TRBV7-8
clone size: many
J gene: TRBJ2-3
D gene: .
CDR3 DNA: TGTGCCAGCAGCGGCCCGGACAGAAGGAGAAACACAGATACGCAGTATTTT
CDR3 protein: CASSGPDRRRNTDTQYF

V gene: TRBV12-3/TRBV12-4
clone size: many
J gene: TRBJ2-7
D gene: TRBD1
CDR3 DNA: TGTGCCAGCAGCCAGGGACAGATACTGCCAGAGCAGTACTTC
CDR3 protein: CASSQGQILPEQYF

V gene: TRBV6-5
clone size: many
J gene: TRBJ2-1
D gene: TRBD1
CDR3 DNA: TGTGCCAGCAGCTCAGGACAGGGCCGGTCCTACAATGAGCAGTTCTTC
CDR3 protein: CASSSGQGRSYNEQFF

V gene: TRBV25-1
clone size: many
J gene: TRBJ2-2
D gene: TRBD1
CDR3 DNA: TGTGCCAGCAGTGGGACAGGGCAGACAACCGGGGAGCTGTTTTTT
CDR3 protein: CASSGTGQTTGELFF

V gene: TRBV6-2/TRBV6-3
clone size: many
J gene: TRBJ2-2
D gene: .
CDR3 DNA: TGTGCCAGCAGTTACGGCAGGGCAGGCACCGGGGAGCTGTTTTTT
CDR3 protein: CASSYGRAGTGELFF

V gene: TRBV27
clone size: many
J gene: TRBJ2-2
D gene: .
CDR3 DNA: TGTGCCAGCAGTATCTCGGGGCTCAACCGACGAGGCACCGGGGAGCTGTTTTTT
CDR3 protein: CASSISGLNRRGTGELFF

V gene: TRBV7-8
clone size: many
J gene: TRBJ1-2
D gene: TRBD1
CDR3 DNA: TGTGCCAGCAGCTTAGCCAGGGGGACTAACTATGGCTACACCTTC
CDR3 protein: CASSLARGTNYGYTF

V gene: TRBV19
clone size: .
J gene: TRBJ1-5
D gene: TRBD1
CDR3 DNA: TGTGCCAGTAGTACCCGGACAGGACTAGGGGACGGAGGCAATCAGCCCCAGCATTTT
CDR3 protein: CASSTRTGLGDGGNQPQHF

V gene: TRBV2
clone size: many
J gene: TRBJ2-1
D gene: .
CDR3 DNA: TGTGCCAGCGGTGGGACGGATTACAATGAGCAGTTCTTC
CDR3 protein: CASGGTDYNEQFF

V gene: TRBV15
clone size: many
J gene: TRBJ2-7
D gene: .
CDR3 DNA: TGTGCCACCAGCAGAGATAAGCGAGGCAGATCGTACTACGAGCAGTACTTC
CDR3 protein: CATSRDKRGRSYYEQYF

V gene: TRBV20-1
clone size: few
J gene: TRBJ2-7
D gene: .
CDR3 DNA: TGCAGTGCTGCGGACCTGACCTACGAGCAGTACTTC
CDR3 protein: CSAADLTYEQYF

V gene: TRBV12-3/TRBV12-4
clone size: many
J gene: TRBJ2-2
D gene: .
CDR3 DNA: TGTGCCAGCAGTCTTTGGGCGGAGACATTCCCGAACACCGGGGAGCTGTTTTTT
CDR3 protein: CASSLWAETFPNTGELFF

V gene: TRBV7-2
clone size: many
J gene: TRBJ1-2
D gene: .
CDR3 DNA: TGTGCCAGCAGCTTAGGCGAGTATGGCTACACCTTC
CDR3 protein: CASSLGEYGYTF